A single sample is the source of the 31 T cell receptor beta chains below, sequenced in a study of control samples from healthy donors and cancer patients. Profiling relied on immunoSEQ multiplex PCR, and the TCRdb table lists in-frame clones only, not all of them. Of roughly 41,000 clones listed, 90% to 95% are singletons. Sequences were obtained from blood. Receptor source: a man in his sixties in good health.

The chain has TRBV5-6 and TRBJ2-1, with 8 positions matching TRBD2. CDR1 and CDR2 from the germline V gene are SGHDT and YYEEEE. After removal of 1 base from V and 8 bases from J, the junction contained 11 bases not matched to a gene. The CDR3 spans 16 residues. The CDR3 spells CASSLRGLDEVYEQFF. CDR3 nucleotide sequence: TGTGCCAGCAGCTTGAGGGGACTAGATGAGGTCTATGAGCAGTTCTTC.

This chain connects TRBV27 to TRBJ2-3; TRBD2 is a possible D gene (5 bases). Germline V gene sequence: CDR1 MNHEY, CDR2 SMNVEV (reference sequence). Trimming took off 2 bases at V and 7 bases at J, with 7 bases between the two ends. The length of the CDR3 is 12 residues. Here the CDR3 DNA reads TGTGCCAGCAGTTTAAGAGGGAATACGCAGTATTTT. It specifies CASSLRGNTQYF.

The rearrangement links TRBV20-1 to TRBJ1-5; possible D gene TRBD1, 5 bases. V gave up 3 bases and J gave up 7 bases, with 13 bases separating them. Germline loops: CDR1 DFQATT, CDR2 SNEGSKA (reference sequence). The CDR3 is 13 amino acids. The CDR3 spells CSASRGWGQPQHF. CDR3 sequence (DNA): TGCAGTGCTAGTAGGGGATGGGGCCAGCCCCAGCATTTT.

In nucleotides, the CDR3 is TGTGCCAGCAGCCGAGGGACTAGCGGACAAGAGACCCAGTACTTC. It specifies CASSRGTSGQETQYF. The V call is TRBV3-1 (or the pseudogene TRBV3-2), the J call TRBJ2-5; 11 bases line up with TRBD2. With 4 bases clipped from V and 2 bases from J, the junction kept 3 bases outside the gene matches. This CDR3 is 15 amino acids long. CDR1 LGHDT and CDR2 YNNKEL come from the germline V gene (reference sequence).

V and J are TRBV3-1 (or the pseudogene TRBV3-2) and TRBJ2-2, with 9 bases aligning to TRBD2. The CDR3 totals 15 residues. J gave up 2 bases and V 4 bases, and 2 bases lay outside the gene matches. The V gene's germline CDR1 is LGHDT and CDR2 YNNKEL (reference sequence). The CDR3 coding sequence is TGTGCCAGCAGCCCGACTAGCGGAAACACCGGGGAGCTGTTTTTT. It is translated as CASSPTSGNTGELFF.

The chain has TRBV27 and TRBJ1-5; 8 bases are shared with TRBD1. Looked up from germline, CDR1 is MNHEY and CDR2 is SMNVEV (reference sequence). The CDR3 runs to 14 residues. The junction had 6 bases not matched to a gene; V was cut back by 8 bases and J by 3 bases. CDR3 sequence reads: CASATGGANQPQHF. For the CDR3, the DNA is TGTGCCAGCGCCACAGGGGGGGCCAATCAGCCCCAGCATTTT.

The table lists this clone with a count of one. The genes are TRBV24-1 and TRBJ2-3, with 12 positions matching TRBD1. Germline V gives CDR1 KGHDR, CDR2 SFDVKD. The CDR3 covers 17 residues. The trim removed 6 bases at V and 1 base at J, leaving 7 bases unmatched. As DNA, the CDR3 is TGTGCCACCAGTCCCGGGACAGGGGGCCATGGCACAGATACGCAGTATTTT. Protein: CATSPGTGGHGTDTQYF.

This chain links TRBV5-6 with TRBJ1-2; D unclear. V gave up 2 bases and J gave up 4 bases, with 12 bases separating them. The CDR3 has 14 residues. Germline V gene lookup returns CDR1 SGHDT and CDR2 YYEEEE. The CDR3: CASSFGPESYGYTF. The CDR3 DNA reads TGTGCCAGCAGCTTCGGTCCAGAATCCTATGGCTACACCTTC.

The rearrangement joins TRBV11-2 to TRBJ1-6; D is possibly TRBD1 (5 bases). In germline, CDR1 is SGHAT, CDR2 FQNNGV. CDR3 length equals 13 residues. Deletions cut 7 bases from V and 7 bases from J, with 11 bases between. CDR3 in DNA: TGTGCCAGCACCCCGGGGGGGAATTCACCCCTCCACTTT. Amino acids: CASTPGGNSPLHF.

V and J are TRBV27 and TRBJ2-7; weak D call: TRBD1 (5 bases). V was clipped by 3 bases and J by 1 base, with 7 bases between them. CDR1 and CDR2 (germline): MNHEY, SMNVEV (reference sequence). CDR3 size: 13 residues. CDR3 amino acids: CASSFRQSYEQYF. The DNA of the CDR3 is TGTGCCAGCAGTTTTAGACAGTCCTACGAGCAGTACTTC.

The genes are TRBV4-1 and TRBJ2-7, with no clear D. Germline CDR1 reads MGHRA; CDR2 reads YSYEKL. V dropped 2 bases and J dropped 5 bases, with 10 bases sitting between them. The CDR3 spans 13 residues. The CDR3 here is CASSQPAQDEQYF. The CDR3 DNA reads TGCGCCAGCAGCCAACCAGCGCAGGACGAGCAGTACTTC.

Comments on this clone: Relative to the germline gene, one junction end is altered; a read error may explain this. The chain couples TRBV2 to TRBJ1-5; no clear D. Germline values: CDR1 SNHLY, CDR2 FYNNEI. The CDR3 has 14 amino acids. CDR3 in DNA: TGTGCCAGCAGTGAGGGCAGTACCAATCGGCCCCAGCATTTT. Translating it yields CASSEGSTNRPQHF.

This chain joins TRBV11-3 and TRBJ1-1; D call uncertain. CDR3 size: 14 residues. The germline V and J ends were trimmed by 1 base and 0 bases, with 6 bases remaining between them. CDR1 SGHNT and CDR2 YENEEA come from the germline V gene. DNA for the CDR3: TGTGCCAGCAGCTTAGCTAGAATGAACACTGAAGCTTTCTTT. This translates into CASSLARMNTEAFF.

The chain employs TRBV10-3 and TRBJ2-2, with TRBD2 matching 8 bases. The CDR3 length is 15 residues. Germline values: CDR1 ENHRY, CDR2 SYGVKD. With V trimmed by 0 bases and J by 8 bases, 5 bases remained unmatched. CDR3 sequence reads: CAISESAGGRGELFF. In DNA, the CDR3 is TGTGCCATCAGTGAGTCGGCGGGAGGTCGAGGGGAGCTGTTTTTT.

This chain links TRBV24-1 with TRBJ2-1, with 7 bases aligning to TRBD1. V gave up 1 base and J gave up 5 bases; unmatched junction bases: 7. Germline assignment: CDR1 KGHDR and CDR2 SFDVKD. The CDR3 runs 16 residues. The chain's CDR3 is CATSDLTGEGNNEQFF. The CDR3 DNA follows: TGTGCCACCAGTGATTTAACAGGGGAAGGGAACAATGAGCAGTTCTTC.

This rearrangement joins TRBV11-3 to TRBJ2-5; D is unresolved. There are 14 residues in the CDR3. The germline gives CDR1 SGHNT, CDR2 YENEEA. V was trimmed by 5 bases and J by 1 base, leaving 11 bases between them. The DNA for the CDR3 is TGTGCCAGCAGCCGATCAGGTGCCCAAGAGACCCAGTACTTC. Protein: CASSRSGAQETQYF.

This clone was detected once. The rearrangement joins TRBV5-4 to TRBJ2-1, with 9 bases matching TRBD2. V lost 1 base to trimming and J lost 6 bases; unmatched junction nucleotides: 11. The CDR3 length is 17 residues. Per the germline V gene, CDR1 is SGHNT and CDR2 is YYREEE (reference sequence). The CDR3 coding sequence is TGTGCCAGCAGCTTGTCAGTATTAGCGGGAGAGACCAATGAGCAGTTCTTC. This codes for CASSLSVLAGETNEQFF.

The chain is built from TRBV13 and TRBJ2-2; 8 positions match TRBD1. Per the germline V gene, CDR1 is PRHDT and CDR2 is FYEKMQ (reference sequence). The junction had 8 bases not matched to a gene; V was cut back by 5 bases and J by 6 bases. CDR3 length equals 15 residues. The CDR3 sequence is CASSPRQGRAGELFF. As DNA, the CDR3 is TGTGCCAGCAGCCCCCGACAGGGGAGAGCCGGGGAGCTGTTTTTT.

The CDR3 DNA sequence: TGTGCCAGCAGCACAGGGATTGGCTACACCTTC. Amino acids: CASSTGIGYTF. The chain uses TRBV11-3 and TRBJ1-2; D possibly corresponds to TRBD1 (6 bases). Germline V gene data show CDR1 as SGHNT and CDR2 as YENEEA. V gave up 5 bases and J gave up 7 bases, with 8 bases separating them. The CDR3 runs to 11 residues.

This chain connects TRBV7-3 to TRBJ1-1; D unresolved. The ends were cut back, 3 bases at V and 0 bases at J, with 5 bases in the middle. CDR1 is SGHTA, CDR2 FQGTGA, per germline. The CDR3 covers 13 residues. The CDR3 spells CASSLGMNTEAFF. The CDR3 bases are TGTGCCAGCAGCTTGGGAATGAACACTGAAGCTTTCTTT.

The chain recombines TRBV30 with TRBJ2-3; 12 bases are a match to TRBD2. The germline CDR1 and CDR2 sequences are GTSNPN and SVGIG (reference sequence). Unmatched junction bases numbered 7, after V lost 0 bases and J lost 6 bases. The CDR3 runs to 16 residues. CDR3 nucleotides: TGTGCCTGGAGTGTACCGAGGACTAGCGGGACGGATACGCAGTATTTT. Translating gives CAWSVPRTSGTDTQYF.

V and J are TRBV7-9 and TRBJ2-5; no reliable D call. The CDR3 runs to 14 residues. The germline V gene encodes CDR1 SEHNR and CDR2 FQNEAQ (reference sequence). The germline V and J ends were trimmed by 1 base and 3 bases, with 9 bases remaining between them. The CDR3 protein is CASSLVGVEETQYF. The CDR3 DNA reads as TGTGCCAGCAGCTTAGTTGGGGTAGAAGAGACCCAGTACTTC.

The chain is built from TRBV3-1 (or the pseudogene TRBV3-2) and TRBJ2-7, with 9 bases identical to TRBD2. V trimming: 1 base; J trimming: 7 bases; junction bases outside the gene matches: 8. This CDR3 has 15 amino acids. Germline lookup yields CDR1 LGHDT and CDR2 YNNKEL (reference sequence). Here the CDR3 reads CASSQVRSSGVEQYF. The CDR3 nucleotides read TGTGCCAGCAGCCAAGTTCGGTCTAGCGGGGTGGAGCAGTACTTC.

The chain joins TRBV7-9 to TRBJ2-3; 9 bases match TRBD2. V gave up 5 bases and J gave up 3 bases; unmatched junction bases: 12. The CDR3 length is 17 residues. CDR1 SEHNR and CDR2 FQNEAQ come from the germline V gene (reference sequence). CDR3 bases: TGTGCCAGCAGCGTCTCGGGCGGGAGGGCCGTAACAGATACGCAGTATTTT. Protein: CASSVSGGRAVTDTQYF.

The chain is built from TRBV25-1 and TRBJ1-1; tentatively, D is TRBD1 (6 bases). The CDR3 runs 16 residues. Germline assignment: CDR1 MGHDK and CDR2 SYGVNS. The V end was cut by 2 bases, the J end by 1 base, with 14 bases between. CDR3: CASSEDKTGPNTEAFF. The CDR3 bases are TGTGCCAGCAGTGAAGACAAAACAGGGCCGAACACTGAAGCTTTCTTT.

V and J are TRBV5-1 and TRBJ1-1, with D possibly TRBD1 on 6 matching bases. The CDR3 runs 14 residues. The V and J ends lost 4 bases and 3 bases respectively, with 13 bases between them. Per the germline V gene, CDR1 is SGHRS and CDR2 is YFSETQ. CDR3 sequence (DNA): TGCGCCAGCAGCGCCAGGGGCGGGGACACTGAAGCTTTCTTT. Translated: CASSARGGDTEAFF.

The chain joins TRBV29-1 to TRBJ2-1; no clear D gene. Germline assignment: CDR1 SQVTM and CDR2 ANQGSEA. This CDR3 region has 13 residues. Trimming shortened V by 3 bases and J by 0 bases, and 6 bases separated the two germline ends. The CDR3 protein is CSVDPFSYNEQFF. In DNA, the CDR3 is TGCAGCGTTGACCCTTTCTCCTACAATGAGCAGTTCTTC.

The chain has TRBV20-1 and TRBJ1-2; D is unresolved. There are 11 residues in the CDR3. CDR1 DFQATT and CDR2 SNEGSKA come from the germline V gene (reference sequence). V lost 8 bases and J lost 3, with 10 bases in between. CDR3 sequence: CSLRKDYGYTF. The CDR3 DNA is TGCAGTCTTCGGAAGGACTATGGCTACACCTTC.

J is TRBJ1-1 and V is TRBV29-1, with D unclear. The ends were cut back, 5 bases at V and 0 bases at J, with 4 bases in the middle. CDR1 is SQVTM and CDR2 is ANQGSEA in the germline V gene. The CDR3 has 11 amino acids. CDR3 sequence (DNA): TGCAGCGTTACGCTGAACACTGAAGCTTTCTTT. It specifies CSVTLNTEAFF.

The rearrangement uses TRBV3-1 (or the pseudogene TRBV3-2) and TRBJ2-7; 11 bases agree with TRBD1. This CDR3 region has 16 residues. V lost 4 bases to trimming and J lost 7 bases; unmatched junction nucleotides: 12. The V gene's germline CDR1 is LGHDT and CDR2 YNNKEL (reference sequence). The CDR3 is CASSLQTGTGGREQYF. The DNA of the CDR3 is TGTGCCAGCAGCCTCCAGACCGGGACAGGGGGAAGGGAGCAGTACTTC.

The rearrangement links TRBV5-1 to TRBJ2-7; tentatively, D is TRBD1 or TRBD2 (6 bases each). The germline V gene has CDR1 SGHRS and CDR2 YFSETQ. Trimming took 4 bases from V and 3 from J, leaving 26 bases between them. CDR3 size: 18 residues. DNA of the CDR3: TGCGCCAGCAGCCTGTGGGGGGCCTTGGGACCGACAAACTACGAGCAGTACTTC. Amino acids: CASSLWGALGPTNYEQYF.